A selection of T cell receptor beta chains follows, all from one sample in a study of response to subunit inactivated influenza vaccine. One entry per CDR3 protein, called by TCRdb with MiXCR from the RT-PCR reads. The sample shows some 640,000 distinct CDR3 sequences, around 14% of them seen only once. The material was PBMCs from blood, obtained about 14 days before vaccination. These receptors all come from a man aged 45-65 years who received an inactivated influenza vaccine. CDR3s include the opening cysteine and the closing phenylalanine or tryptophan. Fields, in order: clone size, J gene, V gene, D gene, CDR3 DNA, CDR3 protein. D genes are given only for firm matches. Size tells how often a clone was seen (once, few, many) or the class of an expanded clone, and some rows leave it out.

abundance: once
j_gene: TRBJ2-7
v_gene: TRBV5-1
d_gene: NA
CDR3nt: TGCGCCAGCAGCTTGGAAGGGCAGGCGGGAAGCGAGCAGTACTTC
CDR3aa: CASSLEGQAGSEQYF

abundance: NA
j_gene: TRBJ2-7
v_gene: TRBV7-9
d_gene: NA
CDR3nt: TGTGCCAGCAGCCCCCGCGTGCCCTACGAGCAGTACTTC
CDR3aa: CASSPRVPYEQYF

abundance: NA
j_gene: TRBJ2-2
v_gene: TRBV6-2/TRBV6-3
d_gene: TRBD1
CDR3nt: TGTGCCAGCAGTTACCAGGGGGACGGGGAGCTGTTTTTT
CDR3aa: CASSYQGDGELFF

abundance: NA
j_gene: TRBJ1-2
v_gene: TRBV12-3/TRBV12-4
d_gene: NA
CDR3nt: TGTGCCAGCAGTTTGAAAGGCACCCATGGCTACACCTTC
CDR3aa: CASSLKGTHGYTF

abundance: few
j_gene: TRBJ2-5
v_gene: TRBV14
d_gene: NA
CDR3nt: TGTGCCAGCAGCCAAGGCAGAGGCTTTTTTAAAAAGGACAGCCAAGAGACCCAGTACTTC
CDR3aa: CASSQGRGFFKKDSQETQYF

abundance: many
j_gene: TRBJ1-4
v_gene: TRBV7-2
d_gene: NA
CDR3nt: TGTGCCAGCAGCTTACAGGGGTCTAATGAAAAACTGTTTTTT
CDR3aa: CASSLQGSNEKLFF

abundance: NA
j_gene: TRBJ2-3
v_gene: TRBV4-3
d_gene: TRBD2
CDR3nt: TGCGCCAGCAGCCTATACGGGACTAGCGGGGGGGGCTACACAGATACGCAGTATTTT
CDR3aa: CASSLYGTSGGGYTDTQYF

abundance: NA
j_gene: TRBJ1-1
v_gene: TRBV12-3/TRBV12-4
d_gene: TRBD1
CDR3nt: TGTGCCAGCAGTTTTGGGACAGGGAGGATAACTGAAGCTTTCTTT
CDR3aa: CASSFGTGRITEAFF

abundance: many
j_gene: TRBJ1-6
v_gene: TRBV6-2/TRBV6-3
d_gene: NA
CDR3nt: TGTGCCAGCAGTTATCTCCAGGGAAATTCACCCCTCCACTTT
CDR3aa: CASSYLQGNSPLHF

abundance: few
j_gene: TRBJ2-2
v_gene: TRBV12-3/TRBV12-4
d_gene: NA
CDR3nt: TGTGCCAGCAGTTTCGGCGATTACACCGGGGAGCTGTTTTTT
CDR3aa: CASSFGDYTGELFF

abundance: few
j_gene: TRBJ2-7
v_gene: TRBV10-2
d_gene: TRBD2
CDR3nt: TGCGCCAGCAGTGAGGCTGCGGGGGATGCCTACGAGCAGTACTTC
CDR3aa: CASSEAAGDAYEQYF

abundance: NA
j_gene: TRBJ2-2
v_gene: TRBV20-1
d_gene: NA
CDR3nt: TGCAGTGCTCCGGACACCTACACCGGGGAGCTGTTTTTT
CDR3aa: CSAPDTYTGELFF

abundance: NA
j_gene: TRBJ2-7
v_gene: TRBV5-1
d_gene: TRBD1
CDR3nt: TGCGCCAGCAGCATCGGACAGGGAAACTACGAGCAGTACTTC
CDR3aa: CASSIGQGNYEQYF

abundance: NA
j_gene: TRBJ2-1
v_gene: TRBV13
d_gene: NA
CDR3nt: TGTGCCAGCAGCTTAGGCCGAAAGGTGTATGAGCAGTTCTTC
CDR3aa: CASSLGRKVYEQFF

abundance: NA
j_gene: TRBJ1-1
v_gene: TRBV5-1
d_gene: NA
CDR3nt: TGCGCCAGCAGCTTGGCCTGGGGTGTAGGGGGGAACACTGAAGCTTTCTTT
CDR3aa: CASSLAWGVGGNTEAFF

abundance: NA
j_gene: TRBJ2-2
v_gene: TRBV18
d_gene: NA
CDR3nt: TGTGCCAGCTCACGGCGGATCCCGAACACCGGGGAGCTGTTTTTT
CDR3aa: CASSRRIPNTGELFF

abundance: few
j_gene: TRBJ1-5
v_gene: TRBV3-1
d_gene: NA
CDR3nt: TGTGCCAGCAGCCAAGCTATTAGCAATCAGCCCCAGCATTTT
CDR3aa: CASSQAISNQPQHF

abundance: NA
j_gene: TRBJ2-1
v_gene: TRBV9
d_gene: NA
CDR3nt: TGTGCCAGCAGCGGAGGACAGCGTTCCTACAATGAGCAGTTCTTC
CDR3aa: CASSGGQRSYNEQFF

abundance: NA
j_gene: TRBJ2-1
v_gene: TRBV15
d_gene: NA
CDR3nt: TGTGCCACCAGCAGGGTAGGGATGCAGTACAATGAGCAGTTCTTC
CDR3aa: CATSRVGMQYNEQFF

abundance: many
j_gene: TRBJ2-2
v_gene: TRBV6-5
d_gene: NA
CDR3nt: TGTGCCAGCAGTTACGCCCGGGGCCTTACCGGGGAGCTGTTTTTT
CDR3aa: CASSYARGLTGELFF

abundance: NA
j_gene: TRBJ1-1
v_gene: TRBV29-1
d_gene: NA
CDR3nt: TGCAGCCTCAGGTGGCAGGGGAAGAACACTGAAGCTTTCTTT
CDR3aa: CSLRWQGKNTEAFF

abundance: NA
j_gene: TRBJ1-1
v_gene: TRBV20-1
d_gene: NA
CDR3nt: TGCAGTGCTAGAGATATGATGGGTAACACTGAAGCTTTCTTT
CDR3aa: CSARDMMGNTEAFF

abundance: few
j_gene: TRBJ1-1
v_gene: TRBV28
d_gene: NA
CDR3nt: TGTGCCAGCAGACAACGGGGTGAAGCTTTCTTT
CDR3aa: CASRQRGEAFF

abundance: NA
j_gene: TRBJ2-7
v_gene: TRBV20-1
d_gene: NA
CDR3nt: TGCAGTGCTAGACACGGACAGCACGAGCAGTACTTC
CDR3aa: CSARHGQHEQYF

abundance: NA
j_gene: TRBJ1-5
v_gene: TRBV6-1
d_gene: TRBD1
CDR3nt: TGTGCCAGCAGGAGGGGGACAGTCAATCAGCCCCAGCATTTT
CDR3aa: CASRRGTVNQPQHF

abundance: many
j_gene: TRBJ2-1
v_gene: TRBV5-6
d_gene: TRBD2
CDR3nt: TGTGCCAGCAGCCTTATGGGACTAGCGGGAGGGTCCCGGCATTTTGTAGTGAATGAGCAGTTCTTC
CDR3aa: CASSLMGLAGGSRHFVVNEQFF

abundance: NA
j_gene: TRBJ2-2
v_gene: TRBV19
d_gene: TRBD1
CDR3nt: TGTGCCAGTACCACGGGACAGGGGGCATGGGAGCTGTTTTTT
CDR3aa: CASTTGQGAWELFF

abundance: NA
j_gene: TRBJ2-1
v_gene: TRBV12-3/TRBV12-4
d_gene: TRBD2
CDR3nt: TGTGCCAGCAGTTTACCTAGCGGGAGTTCTCCTAGGAATGAGCAGTTCTTC
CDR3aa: CASSLPSGSSPRNEQFF

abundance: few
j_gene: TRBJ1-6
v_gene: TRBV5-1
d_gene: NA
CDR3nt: TGCGCCAGCAGCCCTGGGACCGACAGCTCCTATAATTCACCCCTCCACTTT
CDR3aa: CASSPGTDSSYNSPLHF

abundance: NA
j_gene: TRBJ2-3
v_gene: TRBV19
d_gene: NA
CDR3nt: TGTGCCAGTAGTCGGGACGCCGTTAAGCAGTATTTT
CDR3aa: CASSRDAVKQYF

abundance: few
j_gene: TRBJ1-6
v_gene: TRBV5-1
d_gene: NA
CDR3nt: TGCGCCAGCAGCCAAGTGGGTGAAGGTTCACCCCTCCACTTT
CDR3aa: CASSQVGEGSPLHF

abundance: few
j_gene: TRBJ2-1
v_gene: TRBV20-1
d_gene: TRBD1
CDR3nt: TGCAGTGCTAGACCTTGGGACAGGGGGTATGGTGAGCAGTTCTTC
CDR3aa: CSARPWDRGYGEQFF

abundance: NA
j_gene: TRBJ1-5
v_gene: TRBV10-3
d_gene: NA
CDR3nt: TGTGCCATCAGTGGGACAGAGAATCAGCCCCAGCATTTT
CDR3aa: CAISGTENQPQHF

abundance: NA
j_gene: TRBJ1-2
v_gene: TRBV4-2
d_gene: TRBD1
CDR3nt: TGTGCCAGCAGCCAAGATGTCACAGGGGGAAATGGCTACACCTTC
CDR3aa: CASSQDVTGGNGYTF

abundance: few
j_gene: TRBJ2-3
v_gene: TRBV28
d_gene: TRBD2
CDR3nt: TGTGCCAGCTCCGGACTAGCGAACATGGATACGCAGTATTTT
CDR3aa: CASSGLANMDTQYF

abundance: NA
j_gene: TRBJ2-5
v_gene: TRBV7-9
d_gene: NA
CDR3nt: TGTGCCAGCAACCTACTAGGGAGAGAGACCCAGTACTTC
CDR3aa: CASNLLGRETQYF

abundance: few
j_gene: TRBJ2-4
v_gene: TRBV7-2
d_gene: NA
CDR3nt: TGTGCCAGCAGCTTAGTGGGCAGTATGAACATTCAGTACTTC
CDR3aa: CASSLVGSMNIQYF

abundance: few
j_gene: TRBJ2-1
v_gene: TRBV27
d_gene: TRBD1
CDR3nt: TGTGCCAGCAGTAGAGCTATAGGGACAGAAGCCTACAATGAGCAGTTCTTC
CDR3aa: CASSRAIGTEAYNEQFF

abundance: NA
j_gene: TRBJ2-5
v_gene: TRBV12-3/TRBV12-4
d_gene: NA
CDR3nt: TGTGCCAGCAGCCTGAATCACGGCGGAGAGACCCAGTACTTC
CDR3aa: CASSLNHGGETQYF

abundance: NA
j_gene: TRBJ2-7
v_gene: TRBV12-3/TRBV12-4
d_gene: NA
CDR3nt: TGTGCCAGCAGACGAGACACAGGGCTATCCTACGAGCAGTACTTC
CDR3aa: CASRRDTGLSYEQYF

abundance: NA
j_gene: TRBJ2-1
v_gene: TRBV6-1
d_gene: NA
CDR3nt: TGTGCCAGCACCTCCCCTTTCGGTCGGGTTGGTGAGCAGTTCTTC
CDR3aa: CASTSPFGRVGEQFF

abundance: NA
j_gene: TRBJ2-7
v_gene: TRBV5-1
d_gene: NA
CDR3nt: TGCGCCAGCAGCTTGGATCGTCCTAGCGTGGGCGAGCAGTACTTC
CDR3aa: CASSLDRPSVGEQYF

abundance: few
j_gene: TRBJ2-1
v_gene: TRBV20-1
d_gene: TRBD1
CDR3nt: TGCAGTGCTAGAGCCCGACAGGGCCCCTACAATGAGCAGTTCTTC
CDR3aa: CSARARQGPYNEQFF

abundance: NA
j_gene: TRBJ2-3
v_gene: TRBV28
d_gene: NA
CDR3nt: TGTGCCAGCAGTTTACTCCGACAGACGCTGAGCACAGATACGCAGTATTTT
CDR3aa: CASSLLRQTLSTDTQYF

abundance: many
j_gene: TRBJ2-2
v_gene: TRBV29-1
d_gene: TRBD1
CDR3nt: TGCAGCGTTGCGGGGACAGGGTTTGTCGGGGAGCTGTTTTTT
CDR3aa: CSVAGTGFVGELFF

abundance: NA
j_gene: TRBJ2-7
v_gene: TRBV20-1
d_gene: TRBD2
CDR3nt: TGCAGTGCTAGACGACCAGGACTAGCGGGAGCCTACGAGCAGTACTTC
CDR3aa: CSARRPGLAGAYEQYF

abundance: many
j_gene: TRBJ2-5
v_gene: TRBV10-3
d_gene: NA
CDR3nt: TGTGCCATCAGTGAGTCGGATCCAGGGATTGGGGAGACCCAGTACTTC
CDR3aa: CAISESDPGIGETQYF

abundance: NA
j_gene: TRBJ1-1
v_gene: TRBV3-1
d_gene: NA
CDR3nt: TGTGCCAGCAGCAAGAACGTGAGGACTGAAGCTTTCTTT
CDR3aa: CASSKNVRTEAFF

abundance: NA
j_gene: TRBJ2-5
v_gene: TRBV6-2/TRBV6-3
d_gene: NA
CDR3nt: TGTGCCAGCAGTTCAGCGGCCGACCCGCGGACCCAGTACTTC
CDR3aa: CASSSAADPRTQYF

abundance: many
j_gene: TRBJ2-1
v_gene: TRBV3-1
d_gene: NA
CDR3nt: TGTGCCAGCAGCCAAGACCTCCGATTTAGCGGAGGGTTCTTC
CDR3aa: CASSQDLRFSGGFF